This T cell receptor beta chain stems from a study of blood T cells in healthy people across ages. Points from the study as a whole: The fall in TCR beta diversity per million T cells was roughly linear with age.

A word on this clonotype: Its antigen is not identified.

The second PCR ran roughly 7 to 12 cycles with a sample-barcoded 5' primer and J-beta primers. TCRdb called the 5' RACE reads again in MiXCR, with one record for every CDR3 protein. The sample has under 2,000,000 distinct CDR3 sequences, about 50% seen once; the top ten hold approximately 2.1%. The donors, all healthy, were Caucasians living in Russia, aged about 6 to 95. The sample comprised blood. The clonotype comes from a woman between 35 and 50 years old in good health.

The CDR3: CSARWGASTYKDQYF. The CDR3 DNA follows: TGCAGTGCTAGATGGGGGGCTAGCACGTATAAGGATCAGTACTTC. The chain recombines TRBV20-1 with TRBJ2-7; the D call may be TRBD1 or TRBD2 (6 bases each). The CDR3 extends over 15 amino acids. CDR1 DFQATT and CDR2 SNEGSKA come from the germline V gene (reference sequence). Trimming took off 2 bases at V and 10 bases at J, with 24 bases between the two ends.